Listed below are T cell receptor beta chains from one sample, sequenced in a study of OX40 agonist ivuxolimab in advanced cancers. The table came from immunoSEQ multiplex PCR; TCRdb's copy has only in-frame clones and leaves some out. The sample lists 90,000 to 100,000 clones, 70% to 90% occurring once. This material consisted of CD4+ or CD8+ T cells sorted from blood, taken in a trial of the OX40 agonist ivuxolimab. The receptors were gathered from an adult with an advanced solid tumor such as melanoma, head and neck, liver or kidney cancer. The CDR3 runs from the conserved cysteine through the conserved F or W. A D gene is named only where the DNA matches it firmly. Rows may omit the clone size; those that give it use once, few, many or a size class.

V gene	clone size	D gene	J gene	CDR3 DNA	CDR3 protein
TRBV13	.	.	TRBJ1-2	TGTGCCAGCAGCCGGATGACAGCTTCCTACACCTTC	CASSRMTASYTF
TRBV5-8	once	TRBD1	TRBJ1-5	TGTGCCAGCAGCGGCGGGACAGGGACGAATCAGCCCCAGCATTTT	CASSGGTGTNQPQHF
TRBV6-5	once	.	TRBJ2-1	TGTGCCAGCAGCGCACCGGGACTTAGTGAGCAGTTCTTC	CASSAPGLSEQFF
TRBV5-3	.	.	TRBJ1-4	TGTGCCAGAAGCCAACCGGCCGGGGGGGATGAAAAACTGTTTTTT	CARSQPAGGDEKLFF
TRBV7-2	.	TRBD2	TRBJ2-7	TGTGCCAGCACCCTGGGGGGGTCCTACGAGCAGTACTTC	CASTLGGSYEQYF
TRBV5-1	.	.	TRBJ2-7	TGCGCCAGCCAGGGGATAAGCTCCTACGAGCAGTACTTC	CASQGISSYEQYF
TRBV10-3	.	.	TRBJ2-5	TGTGCCATCAGTGTTCAGTACAGCGGAGAGACCCAGTACTTC	CAISVQYSGETQYF
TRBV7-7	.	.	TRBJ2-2	TGTGCTAGCAGCGCACAGGGTCGGGGGGAGCTGTTTTTT	CASSAQGRGELFF
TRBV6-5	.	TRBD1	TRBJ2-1	TGTGCCAGCAAGACAGGGGCCTACACTGAGCAGTTCTTC	CASKTGAYTEQFF
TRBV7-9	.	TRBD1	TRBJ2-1	TGTGCCAGCAGCAAAGTTGGGGACAGGGGAAGCAATGAGCAGTTCTTC	CASSKVGDRGSNEQFF
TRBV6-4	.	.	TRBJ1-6	TGTGCCAGCAGCAATACAGGATTCGGGTCACCCCTCCACTTT	CASSNTGFGSPLHF
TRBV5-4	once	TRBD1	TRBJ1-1	TGTGCCAGCAGCTACGCCGGGACAGTGAACACTGAAGCTTTCTTT	CASSYAGTVNTEAFF
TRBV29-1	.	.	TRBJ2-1	TGCAGCGTGCGAAGGAGGGGGTACGTCTACAATGAGCAGTTCTTC	CSVRRRGYVYNEQFF